This T cell receptor beta chain was obtained from a study of T cell repertoires in cytomegalovirus infection. For the study at large: It was recently identified HLA-C-restricted and well-studied HLA-B-restricted CMV epitopes that the study used. Evidence of both CMV infection and a matching HLA type came from public TCR beta signatures.

Regarding the study as a whole: It was HLA-C-restricted CMV-specific TCR beta clonotypes that dominated the response ex vivo. Identification of carriers of CMV plus the relevant HLA was performed using cumulative public TCR beta family frequency.

The trim removed 4 bases at V and 2 bases at J, leaving 8 bases unmatched. There are 15 residues in the CDR3. CDR1 SGHDT and CDR2 YYEEEE come from the germline V gene. On this clonotype itself: Its specificity is unknown.

One entry per CDR3 protein results from TCRdb running MiXCR on the reads. The repertoire holds roughly 570,000 distinct CDR3 sequences, approximately 40% seen once, with around 48% in the top ten. This TCR was sampled from a human donor in good health (CMV status not recorded). Some clones in this sample may be carry-over from other donors' samples. This chain connects TRBV5-6 to TRBJ2-5; 7 positions agree with TRBD2. Material: cultured PBMCs, obtained from culture after CMV antigen stimulation. CDR3 DNA: TGTGCCAGCAGCAATGGGGGGGGTTTTCAAGAGACCCAGTACTTC. Its protein is CASSNGGGFQETQYF.